Shown below are 21 T cell receptor beta chains from a single sample sequenced in a study of blood T cell repertoires in COVID-19 (TCRdb year 2020). The library relied on the immunoSEQ multiplex PCR assay. TCRdb mirrors the immuneACCESS table, restricted to in-frame sequences. Some clones are absent from its copies; in checked studies, under half trace to an unresolved V gene, and the reason for the others is unknown. This sample comprises roughly 150,000 clones, nearly 85% of them detected only once. The ten largest clones represent more than 40% of the sample. The sequencing sample was made of peripheral blood. Source of these receptors: a human donor in a cohort sampled during active COVID-19.

This clone was detected ten times or more. This chain uses TRBV2 with TRBJ1-5, with TRBD1 as a possible D gene (6 bases). Trimming took off 7 bases at V and 4 bases at J, with 11 bases between the two ends. This CDR3 has 13 residues. Germline V gene lookup returns CDR1 SNHLY and CDR2 FYNNEI. The DNA for the CDR3 is TGTGCCAGCACCCTAAGGGGGAATCAGCCCCAGCATTTT. Protein: CASTLRGNQPQHF. Using reference TRBV2 and TRBJ1-5 for the parts outside the CDR3, the full variable domain is EPEVTQTPSHQVTQMGQEVILRCVPISNHLYFYWYRQILGQKVEFLVSFYNNEISEKSEIFDDQFSVERPDGSNFTLKIRSTKLEDSAMYFCASTLRGNQPQHFGDGTRLSIL.

The V and J genes are TRBV27 and TRBJ1-5, with D possibly being TRBD1 (6 bases). The CDR3 consists of 14 residues. The germline CDR1 and CDR2 sequences are MNHEY and SMNVEV (reference sequence). V lost 4 bases to trimming and J lost 6 bases, with 13 bases between them. The CDR3 DNA follows: TGTGCCAGCAGTTACAGGGCCGCGGTTCAGCCCCAGCATTTT. Translated, it gives CASSYRAAVQPQHF.

This clone was picked up one time. The CDR3 protein is CASSNRGGNQPQHF. In nucleotides, the CDR3 is TGTGCCAGCAGTAACAGGGGTGGCAATCAGCCCCAGCATTTT. The chain links TRBV27 to TRBJ1-5; 7 bases map to TRBD1. There are 14 residues in the CDR3. Germline V gene lookup returns CDR1 MNHEY and CDR2 SMNVEV (reference sequence). Trimming cost V 5 bases and J 2 bases; bases outside gene matches: 3.

V is TRBV6-2 or TRBV6-3 and J is TRBJ2-7; 9 bases fit TRBD1. Germline CDR1 is MNHEY and CDR2 is SVGEGT. J lost 5 bases, V lost 6 bases, and 8 bases had no gene match. This CDR3 is built from 14 residues. The CDR3 nucleotides read TGTGCCAGCAGCCGGGACAGGGTTGTAGACGAGCAGTACTTC. Encoded protein: CASSRDRVVDEQYF.

Here the CDR3 reads CASSVHRGQGQPQHF. The CDR3 bases are TGTGCCAGCAGCGTACACAGGGGGCAGGGTCAGCCCCAGCATTTT. This chain joins TRBV7-2 and TRBJ1-5, with TRBD1 matching over 9 bases. This CDR3 is built from 15 residues. Trimming at V came to 5 bases and at J to 6 bases, leaving 8 bases not matched to a gene. Germline V CDR1 and CDR2: SGHTA, FQGNSA.

The chain carries TRBV7-2 and TRBJ2-1; TRBD2 aligns across 10 bases. V trimming: 1 base; J trimming: 7 bases; junction bases outside the gene matches: 10. The CDR3 sequence is 17 residues long. Germline CDR1 is SGHTA and CDR2 is FQGNSA. The CDR3: CASSLGLAGVSLNEQFF. CDR3 nucleotide sequence: TGTGCCAGCAGCTTAGGCCTAGCGGGAGTGTCCCTGAATGAGCAGTTCTTC.

The V call is TRBV7-2, the J call TRBJ2-2, with D maybe TRBD1 (5 bases). CDR3 length equals 19 residues. The V end was cut by 1 base, the J end by 6 bases, with 24 bases between. Germline CDR1 and CDR2: SGHTA and FQGNSA. DNA of the CDR3: TGTGCCAGCAGCTTAGACAATAGGGCGCGGACACAAAGTTCCGGGGAGCTGTTTTTT. Its translation: CASSLDNRARTQSSGELFF.

CDR3 sequence reads: CASSQGAGVNEQFF. CDR3 nucleotide sequence: TGTGCCAGCAGCCAAGGGGCGGGAGTAAATGAGCAGTTCTTC. The rearrangement uses TRBV3-1 (or the pseudogene TRBV3-2) and TRBJ2-1; 7 bases map to TRBD2. The J segment lost 7 bases and the V segment lost 1 base, leaving 4 bases of the junction unmatched. Germline V gene lookup returns CDR1 LGHDT and CDR2 YNNKEL (reference sequence). The CDR3 has 14 residues.

The chain employs TRBV29-1 and TRBJ2-5; weak D call: TRBD2 (5 bases). Trimming left V 3 bases short and J 5 bases short, with 7 bases between. The germline V gene encodes CDR1 SQVTM and CDR2 ANQGSEA. The CDR3 is 11 amino acids. CDR3 region: CSVERVETQYF. CDR3 sequence (DNA): TGCAGCGTTGAGAGGGTGGAGACCCAGTACTTC.

A single count supports this clone. The J gene is TRBJ2-5, the V gene TRBV5-6; D remains unclear. The ends were cut back, 4 bases at V and 2 bases at J, with 3 bases in the middle. CDR1 is SGHDT and CDR2 is YYEEEE in the germline V gene. The CDR3 has 11 amino acids. The CDR3 is CASSQQETQYF. The CDR3 DNA sequence: TGTGCCAGCAGCCAACAAGAGACCCAGTACTTC.

The chain employs TRBV5-1 and TRBJ2-3; 9 nucleotides agree with TRBD1. Trimming at V came to 3 bases and at J to 2 bases, leaving 4 bases not matched to a gene. From germline, CDR1 is SGHRS and CDR2 YFSETQ. This CDR3 has 15 residues. The CDR3: CASSSTGGVTDTQYF. As DNA, the CDR3 is TGCGCCAGCAGCTCGACAGGGGGTGTCACAGATACGCAGTATTTT.

J is TRBJ2-7 and V is TRBV7-9, with 11 bases lining up with TRBD1. The V gene's germline CDR1 is SEHNR and CDR2 FQNEAQ (reference sequence). The CDR3 covers 17 residues. The V segment lost 0 bases and the J segment 6 bases; nucleotides outside the gene matches: 10. CDR3 nucleotides: TGTGCCAGCAGCTTAGCGCTCGGACAGGGGGCGATTAGCGAGCAGTACTTC. It codes for CASSLALGQGAISEQYF. The full variable domain, its missing parts supplied by reference TRBV7-9 and TRBJ2-7, is DTGVSQNPRHKITKRGQNVTFRCDPISEHNRLYWYRQTLGQGPEFLTYFQNEAQLEKSRLLSDRFSAERPKGSFSTLEIQRTEQGDSAMYLCASSLALGQGAISEQYFGPGTRLTVT.

The chain uses TRBV5-1 and TRBJ1-1; D unclear. Germline-derived CDR1 and CDR2 are SGHRS and YFSETQ. V lost 0 bases to trimming and J lost 1 base, with 7 bases between them. This CDR3 region has 14 residues. CDR3 sequence reads: CASSLGGENTEAFF. The CDR3 coding sequence is TGCGCCAGCAGCTTGGGCGGGGAGAACACTGAAGCTTTCTTT.

J is TRBJ1-6 and V is TRBV6-5; TRBD1 is a possible D gene (5 bases). Germline CDR1 MNHEY, CDR2 SVGAGI. The ends were cut back, 8 bases at V and 7 bases at J, with 15 bases in the middle. This CDR3 region has 14 residues. The CDR3 bases are TGTGCCAGCTCCACGGGACTGCTAAATTCACCCCTCCACTTT. Protein sequence: CASSTGLLNSPLHF.

The genes are TRBV6-7 and TRBJ1-4, with a possible D match to TRBD1 (6 bases). TRBV6-7 is identified as an open reading frame with a role that is uncertain. The CDR3 is 16 amino acids. V lost 6 bases to trimming and J lost 5 bases, with 19 bases between them. The DNA of the CDR3 is TGTGCCAGCAGGTCCTATTGGACAGCGTCAAATGAAAAACTGTTTTTT. This gives the protein CASRSYWTASNEKLFF.

The V call is TRBV7-2, the J call TRBJ1-1; D uncertain. CDR1 and CDR2 (germline): SGHTA, FQGNSA. Trimming cost V 2 bases and J 1 base, with 11 bases left between them. The CDR3 totals 15 residues. The CDR3 region has the DNA TGTGCCAGCAGCTTATTAGGAGTAGGGAACACTGAAGCTTTCTTT. Its translation is CASSLLGVGNTEAFF.

The genes are TRBV30 and TRBJ1-1, with 8 bases that match TRBD1. The CDR3 runs to 12 residues. In germline, CDR1 is GTSNPN, CDR2 SVGIG (reference sequence). V lost 8 bases, J lost 5 bases, and 7 bases stayed unmatched. The CDR3 is CAMDRVITEAFF. The CDR3 nucleotides are TGTGCCATGGACAGGGTTATTACTGAAGCTTTCTTT.

The genes are TRBV28 and TRBJ2-5; 12 nucleotides agree with TRBD1. The CDR3 has 16 residues. Trimming cost V 0 bases and J 5 bases; bases outside gene matches: 4. Germline V gives CDR1 MDHEN, CDR2 SYDVKM. The CDR3 loop reads CASSLWGQGARETQYF. The DNA for the CDR3 is TGTGCCAGCAGTTTATGGGGACAGGGGGCGCGGGAGACCCAGTACTTC.

The chain joins TRBV20-1 to TRBJ1-1; D might be TRBD1 (5 bases). This CDR3 has 11 amino acids. The V gene's germline CDR1 is DFQATT and CDR2 SNEGSKA (reference sequence). V lost 6 bases to trimming and J lost 8 bases, with 13 bases between them. CDR3 nucleotide sequence: TGCAGTGCACCCTCGGGGGGGGAAGCTTTCTTT. Translation: CSAPSGGEAFF.

The CDR3 spells CASSASGIQTQYF. The CDR3, as DNA: TGTGCCAGCAGTGCTAGCGGGATACAGACCCAGTACTTC. The chain joins TRBV12-3 or TRBV12-4 to TRBJ2-5, with 9 positions matching TRBD2. V dropped 5 bases and J dropped 6; count of bases not matched to a gene: 4. The CDR3 is made up of 13 amino acids.

The CDR3 sequence: CAAGRGAIGYTF. In DNA, the CDR3 is TGTGCCGCAGGGAGGGGGGCGATTGGCTACACCTTC. The chain is built from TRBV5-4 and TRBJ1-2; possibly TRBD1 for D (6 bases). The CDR3 length is 12 residues. Trimming left V 10 bases short and J 7 bases short, with 17 bases between. Germline CDR1 reads SGHNT; CDR2 reads YYREEE (reference sequence).